The 19 T cell receptor beta chains listed next were all sequenced from one sample in a study of blood T cell repertoires in COVID-19. Using immunoSEQ multiplex PCR, the repertoire was profiled, and TCRdb retains in-frame clones only, with some absent. Found here are 130,000 to 150,000 clones, approximately 82% of them singletons; the top ten hold 7.2%. Sample: peripheral blood. Receptor source: a woman between 45 and 65 years old in a cohort sampled during active or convalescent COVID-19.

This chain links TRBV7-2 with TRBJ1-5; 8 nucleotides line up with TRBD1. Germline CDR1 reads SGHTA; CDR2 reads FQGNSA. This CDR3 has 15 residues. V shed 1 base and J 4 bases; nucleotides not matched to a gene: 3. CDR3 protein: CASSLGTGRNQPQHF. In DNA form, the CDR3 reads TGTGCCAGCAGCTTAGGGACAGGGAGGAATCAGCCCCAGCATTTT.

The rearrangement uses TRBV29-1 and TRBJ1-1; TRBD1 agrees at 8 bases. J lost 10 bases, V lost 1 base, and 8 bases had no gene match. In germline, CDR1 is SQVTM, CDR2 ANQGSEA. The CDR3 loop spans 13 amino acids. The CDR3 protein is CSVEVEQGAAAFF. CDR3 nucleotides: TGCAGCGTTGAAGTGGAGCAGGGGGCGGCAGCTTTCTTT.

Only a few counts were recorded for this clone. The V and J genes are TRBV2 and TRBJ2-1; 9 bases agree with TRBD1. Looked up from germline, CDR1 is SNHLY and CDR2 is FYNNEI. This CDR3 has 16 amino acids. With V trimmed by 1 base and J by 8 bases, 9 bases remained unmatched. CDR3 region: CASSEETGGVMDEQFF. In nucleotides, the CDR3 is TGTGCCAGCAGTGAAGAGACAGGGGGTGTTATGGATGAGCAGTTCTTC.

For this clone: The same CDR3 also results from other DNA sequences found in this sample. J is TRBJ1-1 and V is TRBV7-3; no firm D call. The V gene's germline CDR1 is SGHTA and CDR2 FQGTGA. V gave up 3 bases and J gave up 0 bases, with 8 bases separating them. CDR3 size: 14 residues. The DNA of the CDR3 is TGTGCCAGCAGCTTGACAACGGTGAACACTGAAGCTTTCTTT. Its protein product is CASSLTTVNTEAFF. The variable domain in full, with the rest retrieved from reference TRBV7-3 and TRBJ1-1, is GAGVSQTPSNKVTEKGKYVELRCDPISGHTALYWYRQSLGQGPEFLIYFQGTGAADDSGLPNDRFFAVRPEGSVSTLKIQRTERGDSAVYLCASSLTTVNTEAFFGQGTRLTVV.

J is TRBJ2-2 and V is TRBV6-4, with 9 bases aligning to TRBD2. Germline CDR1 is MRHNA and CDR2 is SNTAGT. Unmatched junction bases numbered 7, after V lost 4 bases and J lost 4 bases. This CDR3 spans 16 amino acids. The CDR3 DNA is TGTGCCAGCAGTGCCGCGGGGGGGCCAAGCACCGGGGAGCTGTTTTTT. Translation: CASSAAGGPSTGELFF.

The sample holds one count of this clone. The chain couples TRBV29-1 to TRBJ1-1; D might be TRBD1 (6 bases). Deletions cut 4 bases from V and 10 bases from J, with 16 bases between. CDR1 and CDR2 from the germline V gene are SQVTM and ANQGSEA. The CDR3 contains 12 residues. CDR3 sequence: CSVGAGAGGAFF. CDR3 coding DNA: TGCAGCGTTGGAGCAGGGGCTGGAGGAGCTTTCTTT.

This sequence joins TRBV12-3 or TRBV12-4 and TRBJ1-1; possible D gene TRBD1, 5 bases. CDR3 size: 13 residues. V dropped 6 bases and J dropped 6 bases, with 14 bases sitting between them. In nucleotides, the CDR3 is TGTGCCAGCAGAAAGGGAGGGGCCCCTGAAGCTTTCTTT. Its translation is CASRKGGAPEAFF.

CDR3 in DNA: TGTGCCAGCAGCGAGGGACAGCACAATGAGCAGTTCTTC. Translation gives CASSEGQHNEQFF. The chain is built from TRBV7-6 and TRBJ2-1, with 7 bases identical to TRBD1. V was pared by 5 bases and J by 5 bases, with 3 bases of the junction left unmatched. The CDR3 length is 13 residues. Per germline, CDR1 SGHVS and CDR2 FNYEAQ.

The J gene is TRBJ2-5, the V gene TRBV5-1; D is ambiguous. The CDR3 contains 13 residues. Trimming stripped 0 bases from V and 5 bases from J, with 8 bases between. In germline, CDR1 is SGHRS, CDR2 YFSETQ. The CDR3 sequence is CASSLATIETQYF. The CDR3 nucleotides are TGCGCCAGCAGCTTGGCCACTATCGAGACCCAGTACTTC.

This chain links TRBV30 with TRBJ2-2; TRBD2 might be the D (6 bases). The CDR3 covers 16 residues. Germline V lookup: CDR1 GTSNPN, CDR2 SVGIG (reference sequence). The CDR3 coding sequence is TGTGCTGCTATCCGGGGACTCCTCTCGAACACCGGGGAGCTGTTTTTT. Its translation is CAAIRGLLSNTGELFF.

The V gene is TRBV5-1, the J gene TRBJ1-2; D gene unclear. Germline loops: CDR1 SGHRS, CDR2 YFSETQ. The CDR3 sequence is 15 residues long. The V gene lost 0 bases and the J gene lost 10 bases, with 19 bases spanning the gap. The CDR3 sequence: CASSLAGRADLAYTF. For the CDR3, the DNA is TGCGCCAGCAGCTTGGCGGGGAGGGCCGATCTCGCCTACACCTTC.

This chain joins TRBV12-5 and TRBJ2-5, with 9 bases identical to TRBD2. The germline CDR1 and CDR2 sequences are LGHNT and FRNRAP. This CDR3 comprises 16 residues. V was pared by 5 bases and J by 2 bases, with 9 bases of the junction left unmatched. The CDR3, as DNA: TGTGCTAGTGGTGCTGCCCCAGCGGGGGGACAAGAGACCCAGTACTTC. Residues: CASGAAPAGGQETQYF.

This clone appeared a single time. This rearrangement joins TRBV20-1 to TRBJ2-5; TRBD2 agrees at 7 bases. This CDR3 spans 11 amino acids. Germline lookup yields CDR1 DFQATT and CDR2 SNEGSKA (reference sequence). Trimming at V came to 4 bases and at J to 5 bases, leaving 1 base not matched to a gene. The CDR3, as DNA: TGCAGTGCTACCGGGAGGGAGACCCAGTACTTC. Its protein is CSATGRETQYF.

This clone was counted between two and nine times. The chain employs TRBV6-5 and TRBJ1-1; 9 bases are a match to TRBD1. Germline-derived CDR1 and CDR2 are MNHEY and SVGAGI. J lost 3 bases, V lost 6 bases, and 2 bases had no gene match. CDR3 length: 13 amino acids. CDR3 sequence reads: CASSRQGDTEAFF. For the CDR3, the DNA is TGTGCCAGCAGCCGACAGGGGGACACTGAAGCTTTCTTT.

The V and J genes are TRBV10-3 and TRBJ2-7; 8 nucleotides line up with TRBD1. CDR1 ENHRY and CDR2 SYGVKD come from the germline V gene. V lost 4 bases to trimming and J lost 7 bases; unmatched junction nucleotides: 9. The CDR3 extends over 14 amino acids. CDR3 sequence (DNA): TGTGCCATCAGTGGACACGGGACAGGACAAGAGCAGTACTTC. Translating gives CAISGHGTGQEQYF.

The chain couples TRBV7-2 to TRBJ2-3; 7 nucleotides agree with TRBD1. Germline CDR1 and CDR2: SGHTA and FQGNSA. CDR3 size: 17 residues. J lost 3 bases, V lost 1 base, and 10 bases had no gene match. CDR3 loop: CASSLVGTAQRTDTQYF. CDR3 nucleotides: TGTGCCAGCAGCTTAGTTGGGACAGCTCAAAGGACAGATACGCAGTATTTT.

V is TRBV7-9 and J is TRBJ1-1; no firm D call. Trimming took 0 bases from V and 2 from J, leaving 7 bases between them. Germline CDR1 is SEHNR and CDR2 is FQNEAQ (reference sequence). The CDR3 sequence is 14 residues long. CDR3 in amino acids: CASSLAGGNTEAFF. The CDR3 DNA reads TGTGCCAGCAGCTTAGCGGGAGGTAACACTGAAGCTTTCTTT.

The CDR3 is CASSGRQVNQPQHF. CDR3 sequence (DNA): TGTGCCAGTAGTGGGAGACAGGTCAATCAGCCCCAGCATTTT. The gene calls are TRBV19 and TRBJ1-5, with D possibly being TRBD1 (6 bases). Germline values: CDR1 LNHDA, CDR2 SQIVND (reference sequence). V lost 5 bases and J 3 bases, leaving 11 bases between the germline ends. The CDR3 contains 14 residues.

This chain links TRBV3-1 (or the pseudogene TRBV3-2) with TRBJ1-1; the match to TRBD1 covers 8 bases. CDR1 and CDR2 (germline): LGHDT, YNNKEL (reference sequence). The CDR3 has 16 amino acids. V gave up 4 bases and J gave up 11 bases; unmatched junction bases: 18. Here the CDR3 DNA reads TGTGCCAGCAGCCCCCCCGGGACAGGCTCCTTCAAAGTGGCTTTCTTT. Protein sequence: CASSPPGTGSFKVAFF.